These 25 T cell receptor beta chains share one sample of origin, sequenced in a study of technical replicates of blood from a handful of donors. Repertoires were generated with immunoSEQ multiplex PCR, while TCRdb's copy carries only in-frame clones and drops some. The sample lists about 90,000 clones, 90% to 95% occurring once. Input material: T cells isolated from PBMCs. Every receptor here comes from a human donor in good health.

The chain recombines TRBV10-3 with TRBJ2-7; TRBD2 matches at 8 bases. This CDR3 has 16 residues. Per the germline V gene, CDR1 is ENHRY and CDR2 is SYGVKD. J lost 5 bases, V lost 0 bases, and 9 bases had no gene match. CDR3 sequence reads: CAISESTGTSHHEQYF. CDR3 bases: TGTGCCATCAGTGAGTCGACCGGGACTAGTCACCACGAGCAGTACTTC.

This chain uses TRBV14 with TRBJ2-3, with 7 bases identical to TRBD1. The CDR3 is 16 residues long. Per the germline V gene, CDR1 is SGHDN and CDR2 is FVKESK. Germline trimming cut 1 base from V and 2 bases from J; bases unmatched to any gene: 6. The chain's CDR3 is CASSQVGTVDTDTQYF. The CDR3 DNA is TGTGCCAGCAGCCAAGTTGGGACAGTGGACACAGATACGCAGTATTTT.

This chain joins TRBV30 and TRBJ1-4, with 9 bases lining up with TRBD1. The germline V gene has CDR1 GTSNPN and CDR2 SVGIG (reference sequence). The CDR3 consists of 14 residues. After removal of 6 bases from V and 8 bases from J, the junction contained 10 bases not matched to a gene. The chain's CDR3 is CACLRDREREKLFF. The DNA for the CDR3 is TGTGCCTGCCTGCGGGACAGGGAACGCGAAAAACTGTTTTTT.

In DNA form, the CDR3 reads TGCGCCAGCAGCCCGTCAGGGGATCAGCCCCAGCATTTT. Its protein product is CASSPSGDQPQHF. V usage is TRBV5-1 and J usage is TRBJ1-5, with a tentative D call TRBD1 (6 bases). The germline gives CDR1 SGHRS, CDR2 YFSETQ. The CDR3 runs 13 residues. Trimming took 4 bases from V and 5 from J, leaving 10 bases between them.

The chain carries TRBV27 and TRBJ1-1; weak D call: TRBD1 (5 bases). V was cut by 3 bases and J by 7 bases, with 18 bases left in between. Germline CDR1 is MNHEY and CDR2 is SMNVEV (reference sequence). The CDR3 extends over 15 amino acids. The CDR3 sequence is CASSFKRWYGGEAFF. CDR3 DNA sequence: TGTGCCAGCAGTTTTAAGAGGTGGTACGGGGGTGAAGCTTTCTTT.

This clone has only one observation. The CDR3 loop reads CASSDGLDSLYEQYF. The CDR3, as DNA: TGTGCCAGCAGCGACGGTCTTGATTCCCTTTACGAGCAGTACTTC. The V call is TRBV9, the J call TRBJ2-7; D gene uncertain. Germline-derived CDR1 and CDR2 are SGDLS and YYNGEE. The germline V and J ends were trimmed by 3 bases and 4 bases, with 17 bases remaining between them. The length of the CDR3 is 15 residues.

The V gene is TRBV5-1, the J gene TRBJ2-1, with 9 nucleotides matching TRBD1. V dropped 4 bases and J dropped 1; count of bases not matched to a gene: 6. Per germline, CDR1 SGHRS and CDR2 YFSETQ. CDR3 length: 16 amino acids. The CDR3 sequence: CASSVQGAGSYNEQFF. CDR3 bases: TGCGCCAGCAGCGTACAGGGGGCGGGTTCCTACAATGAGCAGTTCTTC.

V gene TRBV18 combines with J gene TRBJ1-6; 8 bases map to TRBD1. This CDR3 comprises 15 residues. Per the germline V gene, CDR1 is KGHSH and CDR2 is LQKENI. J gave up 7 bases and V 6 bases, and 8 bases lay outside the gene matches. As DNA, the CDR3 is TGTGCCAGCTCGGACAGGGCCCTAGACAATTCACCCCTCCACTTT. Translated: CASSDRALDNSPLHF. Supplemented by reference TRBV18 and TRBJ1-6, the full variable domain reads NAGVMQNPRHLVRRRGQEARLRCSPMKGHSHVYWYRQLPEEGLKFMVYLQKENIIDESGMPKERFSAEFPKEGPSILRIQQVVRGDSAAYFCASSDRALDNSPLHFGNGTRLTVT.

V gene TRBV11-1 combines with J gene TRBJ2-1, with D possibly TRBD1 on 6 matching bases. This CDR3 has 12 amino acids. Trimming stripped 8 bases from V and 4 bases from J, with 9 bases between. CDR1 is SGHAT and CDR2 is FQDESV in the germline V gene (reference sequence). The CDR3 DNA follows: TGTGCCAGCGGGGGACATTACAATGAGCAGTTCTTC. Residues: CASGGHYNEQFF.

V gene TRBV7-6 combines with J gene TRBJ2-7; D is uncertain. The V end lost 4 bases, the J end lost 0 bases, and 13 bases lay between the germline ends. This CDR3 is built from 15 residues. Germline V gives CDR1 SGHVS, CDR2 FNYEAQ. Here the CDR3 reads CASSSLGWSSYEQYF. In DNA, the CDR3 is TGTGCCAGCAGCTCATTAGGATGGAGCTCCTACGAGCAGTACTTC. The entire variable domain, with the rest obtained from reference TRBV7-6 and TRBJ2-7, is as follows: GAGVSQSPRYKVTKRGQDVALRCDPISGHVSLYWYRQALGQGPEFLTYFNYEAQQDKSGLPNDRFSAERPEGSISTLTIQRTEQRDSAMYRCASSSLGWSSYEQYFGPGTRLTVT.

The rearrangement links TRBV5-1 to TRBJ1-1, with a tentative D call TRBD1 (6 bases). The germline V gene encodes CDR1 SGHRS and CDR2 YFSETQ. Trimming took off 0 bases at V and 0 bases at J, with 21 bases between the two ends. This CDR3 region has 19 residues. The CDR3 DNA reads TGCGCCAGCAGCTTGGGGCCTTACAGGGCAATCAAATTGAACACTGAAGCTTTCTTT. Translation: CASSLGPYRAIKLNTEAFF. Full variable domain (remainder filled in from reference TRBV5-1 and TRBJ1-1): KAGVTQTPRYLIKTRGQQVTLSCSPISGHRSVSWYQQTPGQGLQFLFEYFSETQRNKGNFPGRFSGRQFSNSRSEMNVSTLELGDSALYLCASSLGPYRAIKLNTEAFFGQGTRLTVV.

V usage is TRBV7-2 and J usage is TRBJ2-4; D is unresolved. The CDR3 has 16 amino acids. Germline lookup yields CDR1 SGHTA and CDR2 FQGNSA. The V and J ends lost 1 base and 3 bases respectively, with 13 bases between them. Written as DNA, the CDR3 is TGTGCCAGCAGCTTAGGGGCACAGAGCCTCAAAAACATTCAGTACTTC. Translating gives CASSLGAQSLKNIQYF.

This chain joins TRBV7-9 and TRBJ2-5, with D perhaps TRBD1 (6 bases). V was shortened by 1 base and J by 1 base, with 10 bases between the two germline ends. CDR1 is SEHNR and CDR2 is FQNEAQ in the germline V gene (reference sequence). The CDR3 consists of 15 residues. CDR3 in DNA: TGTGCCAGCAGCTTAGTTACAGGGTTCCAAGAGACCCAGTACTTC. Translation: CASSLVTGFQETQYF.

The rearrangement joins TRBV5-4 to TRBJ2-3, with a possible D match to TRBD2 (5 bases). From germline, CDR1 is SGHNT and CDR2 YYREEE (reference sequence). This CDR3 is built from 16 residues. The germline V and J ends were trimmed by 1 base and 6 bases, with 18 bases remaining between them. CDR3 protein: CASSLKVLADSDTQYF. In DNA form, the CDR3 reads TGTGCCAGCAGCTTGAAAGTGCTAGCAGATTCGGATACGCAGTATTTT.

The V and J genes are TRBV6-1 and TRBJ1-1; D ambiguous. The CDR3 is 13 amino acids. V lost 1 base, J lost 4 bases, and 7 bases lay in between. The germline CDR1 and CDR2 sequences are MNHNS and SASEGT. The CDR3 reads CASSEGEPTEAFF. DNA of the CDR3: TGTGCCAGCAGTGAAGGAGAGCCCACTGAAGCTTTCTTT.

The rearrangement uses TRBV7-8 and TRBJ2-2; TRBD2 aligns across 9 bases. CDR3 length: 17 residues. Germline values: CDR1 SGHVS, CDR2 FQNEAQ. V was pared by 1 base and J by 3 bases, with 6 bases of the junction left unmatched. The CDR3 bases are TGTGCCAGCAGCTTAGATCCTAGCGGGACCGACACCGGGGAGCTGTTTTTT. Protein sequence: CASSLDPSGTDTGELFF.

The genes are TRBV28 and TRBJ2-7; 7 nucleotides line up with TRBD1. The CDR3 is made up of 14 amino acids. V was pared by 7 bases and J by 0 bases, with 6 bases of the junction left unmatched. Looked up from germline, CDR1 is MDHEN and CDR2 is SYDVKM. CDR3 nucleotides: TGTGCCAGCAACCCGACAGGGAGCTCCTACGAGCAGTACTTC. Translating gives CASNPTGSSYEQYF.

The chain joins TRBV5-4 to TRBJ2-7; 11 positions match TRBD2. Trimming took 1 base from V and 4 from J; bases not matched to a gene: 13. The V gene's germline CDR1 is SGHNT and CDR2 YYREEE (reference sequence). The CDR3 length is 18 residues. The CDR3 reads CASSLFTSGSSSGYEQYF. CDR3 DNA: TGTGCCAGCAGCTTGTTTACTAGCGGGAGTTCGAGCGGTTACGAGCAGTACTTC.

The CDR3 DNA sequence: TGTGCCAGCAGTGAACACCTGCGGGGACAGTCCTACGAGCAGTACTTC. As protein: CASSEHLRGQSYEQYF. The rearrangement joins TRBV28 to TRBJ2-7; possible D gene TRBD1, 7 bases. This CDR3 region has 16 residues. The V end was cut by 5 bases, the J end by 1 base, with 18 bases between. Germline V lookup: CDR1 MDHEN, CDR2 SYDVKM.

The chain uses TRBV9 and TRBJ1-2, with 7 bases lining up with TRBD1. Germline assignment: CDR1 SGDLS and CDR2 YYNGEE. The J segment lost 5 bases and the V segment lost 4 bases, leaving 8 bases of the junction unmatched. The CDR3 extends over 14 amino acids. The CDR3 region has the DNA TGTGCCAGCAGCCGACAGGGCCTAAGTTATGGCTACACCTTC. As protein: CASSRQGLSYGYTF.

V is TRBV30 and J is TRBJ1-4; 7 positions match TRBD1. This CDR3 has 14 residues. With 0 bases clipped from V and 8 bases from J, the junction kept 6 bases outside the gene matches. Germline assignment: CDR1 GTSNPN and CDR2 SVGIG (reference sequence). For the CDR3, the DNA is TGTGCCTGGAGTGTTTTGACAGGGTACGAAAAACTGTTTTTT. Amino acid sequence: CAWSVLTGYEKLFF.

The CDR3 bases are TGCAGCGTTAGTAGCGGCTCTGGGGCCAACGTCCTGACTTTC. Translation gives CSVSSGSGANVLTF. The V call is TRBV29-1, the J call TRBJ2-6, with a possible D match to TRBD2 (6 bases). The CDR3 runs to 14 residues. V was pared by 5 bases and J by 0 bases, with 8 bases between. Germline V CDR1 and CDR2: SQVTM, ANQGSEA.

The sample holds one count of this clone. The germline gene is not matched at one end of the junction; a read error may be the cause. V is TRBV19 and J is TRBJ1-5; D gene ambiguous. The germline V gene has CDR1 LNHDA and CDR2 SQIVND (reference sequence). The CDR3 has 15 residues. The CDR3 DNA reads TGTGCCAGTAGTATGGTATGGCCTAGCTATCAGCCCCAGCATTTT. Its protein product is CASSMVWPSYQPQHF. The full variable domain, in which reference TRBV19 and TRBJ1-5 provide the parts outside the CDR3, is DGGITQSPKYLFRKEGQNVTLSCEQNLNHDAMYWYRQDPGQGLRLIYYSQIVNDFQKGDIAEGYSVSREKKESFPLTVTSAQKNPTAFYLCASSMVWPSYQPQHFGDGTRLSIL.

This chain links TRBV6-4 with TRBJ2-5, with 8 bases identical to TRBD1. The CDR3 covers 14 residues. From germline, CDR1 is MRHNA and CDR2 SNTAGT. The V segment lost 8 bases and the J segment 5 bases; nucleotides outside the gene matches: 10. The CDR3 is CASASTGEDETQYF. Here the CDR3 DNA reads TGTGCCAGCGCATCGACAGGGGAGGACGAGACCCAGTACTTC.

This sequence joins TRBV4-1 and TRBJ1-5; 9 bases map to TRBD1. Trimming at V came to 0 bases and at J to 1 base, leaving 13 bases not matched to a gene. The CDR3 has 20 amino acids. Germline V gene data show CDR1 as MGHRA and CDR2 as YSYEKL. The CDR3 protein is CASSQDLAGTGLWSNQPQHF. CDR3 in DNA: TGCGCCAGCAGCCAAGATCTAGCCGGGACAGGGCTATGGAGCAATCAGCCCCAGCATTTT.